This paragraph reports one TCR beta chain. V lost 3 bases, J lost 5 bases, and 17 bases lay in between. The CDR3 extends over 15 amino acids. Per germline, CDR1 SGHTA and CDR2 FQGNSA. This sample is part of a study of blood T cell repertoires in COVID-19. At the level of the study: Spain, Italy and the United States supplied samples that represented acute and convalescent COVID-19. The cDNA or gDNA used as material had been derived from T cells, B-cell-depleted T cells, or PBMCs.

In the original workflow: Reference gene primers were amplified, and this amplification served to estimate nucleated cell counts. Assay used: immunoSEQ multiplex PCR; TCRdb lists only in-frame clones, some missing. The V and J calls and the clone size are those of that table, but D and trimming were determined from the DNA. The sample has fewer than 85,000 clones; around 81% are singletons. The sequencing sample was made of peripheral blood. This clonotype was sampled from a human donor in a cohort sampled during active COVID-19. The V gene is TRBV7-2, the J gene TRBJ2-7; TRBD1 is a possible D gene (5 bases). The CDR3 here is CASSFQNPDRNEQYF. CDR3 bases: TGTGCCAGCAGCTTCCAAAACCCTGACAGAAACGAGCAGTACTTC.